These 2 T cell receptor beta chains came from one sample sequenced in a study of blood T cell repertoires in COVID-19. TCRdb keeps only in-frame clones here, not all; method: immunoSEQ multiplex PCR. The sample includes fewer than 250,000 clones, 80% to 90% of them seen just once. Sequencing was performed on peripheral blood. The receptors come from a young man with active or convalescent COVID-19.

The rearrangement uses TRBV28 and TRBJ2-1; 10 bases are shared with TRBD1. This CDR3 region has 15 residues. Per the germline V gene, CDR1 is MDHEN and CDR2 is SYDVKM. With V trimmed by 7 bases and J by 7 bases, 10 bases remained unmatched. The CDR3 nucleotides read TGTGCCAGCATTAAGACAGGGGGCGCTGGGAATGAGCAGTTCTTC. Translation gives CASIKTGGAGNEQFF.

Remarks on this clone: A read error may explain this, as a much larger clone is one base away. The chain links TRBV19 to TRBJ2-5; the match to TRBD2 covers 12 bases. Unmatched junction bases numbered 2, after V lost 1 base and J lost 5 bases. The CDR3 has 15 residues. Germline V gene sequence: CDR1 LNHDA, CDR2 SQIVND (reference sequence). CDR3 in amino acids: CASSIASGGAETQYF. The CDR3 bases are TGTGCCAGTAGTATAGCTAGCGGGGGGGCGGAGACCCAGTACTTC.